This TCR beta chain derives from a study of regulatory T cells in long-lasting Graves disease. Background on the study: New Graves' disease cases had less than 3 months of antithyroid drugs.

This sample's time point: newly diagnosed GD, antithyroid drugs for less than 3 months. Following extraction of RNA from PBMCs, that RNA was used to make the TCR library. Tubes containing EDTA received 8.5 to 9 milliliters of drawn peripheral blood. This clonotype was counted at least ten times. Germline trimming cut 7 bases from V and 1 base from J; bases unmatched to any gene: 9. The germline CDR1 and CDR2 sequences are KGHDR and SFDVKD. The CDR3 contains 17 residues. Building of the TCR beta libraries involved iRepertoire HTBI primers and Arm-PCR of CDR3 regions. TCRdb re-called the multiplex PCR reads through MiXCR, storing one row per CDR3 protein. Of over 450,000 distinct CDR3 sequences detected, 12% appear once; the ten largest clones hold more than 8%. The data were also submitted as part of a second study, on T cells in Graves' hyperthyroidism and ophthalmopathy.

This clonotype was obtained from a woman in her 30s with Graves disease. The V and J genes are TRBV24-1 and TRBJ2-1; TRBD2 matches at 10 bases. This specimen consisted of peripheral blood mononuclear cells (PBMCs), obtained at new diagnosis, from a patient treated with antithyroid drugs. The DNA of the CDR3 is TGTGCCACCAGGGACCCTCTAGCGGGAGTATCCTACAATGAGCAGTTCTTC. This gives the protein CATRDPLAGVSYNEQFF.